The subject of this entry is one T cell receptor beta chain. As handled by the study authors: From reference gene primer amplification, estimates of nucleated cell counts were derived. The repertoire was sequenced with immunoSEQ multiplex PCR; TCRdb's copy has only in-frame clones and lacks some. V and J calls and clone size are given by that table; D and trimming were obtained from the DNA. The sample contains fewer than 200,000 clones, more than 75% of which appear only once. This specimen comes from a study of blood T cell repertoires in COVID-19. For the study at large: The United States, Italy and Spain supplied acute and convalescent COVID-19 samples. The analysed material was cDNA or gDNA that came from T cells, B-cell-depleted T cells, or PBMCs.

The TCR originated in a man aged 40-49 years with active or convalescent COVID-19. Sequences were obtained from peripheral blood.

CDR3 in amino acids: CASSYSVGEAVGYTF. For the CDR3, the DNA is TGTGCCAGCAGTTACTCGGTCGGGGAGGCGGTTGGCTACACCTTC. This sequence joins TRBV6-5 and TRBJ1-2; D not resolved. The CDR3 spans 15 residues. Trimming cost V 0 bases and J 7 bases, with 15 bases left between them. CDR1 and CDR2 (germline): MNHEY, SVGAGI.